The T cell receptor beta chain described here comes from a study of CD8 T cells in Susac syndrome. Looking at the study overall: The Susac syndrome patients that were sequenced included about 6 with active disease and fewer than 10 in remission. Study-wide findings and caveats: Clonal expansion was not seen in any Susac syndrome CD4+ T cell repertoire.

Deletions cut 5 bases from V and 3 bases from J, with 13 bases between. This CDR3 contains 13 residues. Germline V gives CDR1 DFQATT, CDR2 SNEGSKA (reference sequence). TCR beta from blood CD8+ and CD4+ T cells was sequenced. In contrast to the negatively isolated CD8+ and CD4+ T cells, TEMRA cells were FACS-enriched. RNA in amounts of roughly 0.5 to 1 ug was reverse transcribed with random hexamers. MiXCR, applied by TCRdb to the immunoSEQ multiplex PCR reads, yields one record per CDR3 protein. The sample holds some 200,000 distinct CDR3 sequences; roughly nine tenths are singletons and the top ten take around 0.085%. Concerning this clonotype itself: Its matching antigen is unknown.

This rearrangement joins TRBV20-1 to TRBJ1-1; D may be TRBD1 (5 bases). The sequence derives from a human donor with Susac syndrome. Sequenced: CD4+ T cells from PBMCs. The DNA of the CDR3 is TGCAGTGCTCGCTGGAGGGGAGACACTGAAGCTTTCTTT. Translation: CSARWRGDTEAFF.